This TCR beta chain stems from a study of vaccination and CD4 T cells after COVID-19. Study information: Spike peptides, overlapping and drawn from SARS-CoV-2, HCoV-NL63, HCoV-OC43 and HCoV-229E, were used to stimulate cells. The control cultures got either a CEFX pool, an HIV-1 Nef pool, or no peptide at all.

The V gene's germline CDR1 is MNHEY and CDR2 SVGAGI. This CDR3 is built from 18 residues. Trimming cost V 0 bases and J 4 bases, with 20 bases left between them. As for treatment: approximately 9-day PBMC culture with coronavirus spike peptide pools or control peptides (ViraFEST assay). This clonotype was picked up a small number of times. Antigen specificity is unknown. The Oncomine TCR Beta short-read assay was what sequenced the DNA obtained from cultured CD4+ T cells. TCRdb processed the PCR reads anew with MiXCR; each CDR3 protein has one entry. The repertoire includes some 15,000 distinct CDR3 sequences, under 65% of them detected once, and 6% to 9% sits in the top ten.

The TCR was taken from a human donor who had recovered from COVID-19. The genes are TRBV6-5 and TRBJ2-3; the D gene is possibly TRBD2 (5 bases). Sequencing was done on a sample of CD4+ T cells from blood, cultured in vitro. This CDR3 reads CASSYSPPSLDSPDTQYF. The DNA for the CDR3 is TGTGCCAGCAGTTACTCGCCCCCGAGTTTGGACTCACCAGATACGCAGTATTTT.